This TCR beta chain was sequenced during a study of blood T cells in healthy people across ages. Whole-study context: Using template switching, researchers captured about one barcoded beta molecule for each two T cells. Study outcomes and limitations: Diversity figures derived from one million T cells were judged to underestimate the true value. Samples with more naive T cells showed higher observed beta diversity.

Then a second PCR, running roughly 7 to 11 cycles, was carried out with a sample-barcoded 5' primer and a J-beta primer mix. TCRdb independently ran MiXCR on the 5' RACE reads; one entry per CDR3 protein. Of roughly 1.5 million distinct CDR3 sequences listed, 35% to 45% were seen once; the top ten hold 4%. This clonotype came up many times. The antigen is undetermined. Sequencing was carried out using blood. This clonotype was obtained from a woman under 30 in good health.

The CDR3 sequence: CASSHIRETNYGYTF. The CDR3 DNA reads TGTGCCAGCAGCCACATCAGAGAGACTAACTATGGCTACACCTTC. The chain employs TRBV4-2 and TRBJ1-2; D gene uncertain. Germline V gene lookup returns CDR1 LGHNA and CDR2 YNFKEQ. This CDR3 has 15 residues. Trimming removed 3 bases from V and 0 bases from J, with 11 bases in between.